These 2 T cell receptor beta chains were all obtained from the same sample, sequenced in a study of blood T cell repertoires in COVID-19. Some clones are missing from TCRdb's copy, which holds only in-frame ones; the method was immunoSEQ multiplex PCR. The data hold around 450,000 clones, with about 90% observed a single time. The sample consisted of PBMCs or T cells enriched from blood (not recorded which). The receptor source for this set is a woman between 18 and 29 years old with acute COVID-19.

CDR3 coding DNA: TGTGCCAGCAGCTTATTTCCTCCGGGACAGGGCTATCAGCCCCAGCATTTT. It specifies CASSLFPPGQGYQPQHF. The chain carries TRBV7-9 and TRBJ1-5; 9 bases are shared with TRBD1. Per germline, CDR1 SEHNR and CDR2 FQNEAQ (reference sequence). The CDR3 sequence is 17 residues long. Trimming took 2 bases from V and 5 from J; bases not matched to a gene: 10.

This rearrangement joins TRBV4-1 to TRBJ1-3; no clear D. V lost 1 base and J 0 bases, leaving 7 bases between the germline ends. This CDR3 region has 15 residues. Germline assignment: CDR1 MGHRA and CDR2 YSYEKL. The CDR3 spells CASSQGYSSGNTIYF. In DNA, the CDR3 is TGCGCCAGCAGCCAAGGCTACAGCTCTGGAAACACCATATATTTT.